This TCR beta chain was identified during a study of T cells in Graves' hyperthyroidism and ophthalmopathy. Study-wide results and limits: The model anticipated ophthalmopathy a median about 7 months pre-onset. From stable hyperthyroidism, ophthalmopathy was separated by a 13 V-J model.

Orbital computed tomography, thyroid ultrasound, serum thyroxine and TRAb, and clinical symptoms together informed the diagnoses. This clonotype has at least ten counts. Its antigen is not known. The investigators amplified TCR beta CDR3 regions from RNA transcripts. TCR CDR3 regions were first amplified by RT-PCR with HTBI primers. TCRdb redid the calling of the multiplex PCR reads with MiXCR, one entry per CDR3 protein. This table has hundreds of thousands of distinct CDR3 sequences, about 15% appearing once. V gave up 2 bases and J gave up 3 bases; unmatched junction bases: 8. CDR3 length: 16 residues. Per germline, CDR1 SGHDN and CDR2 FVKESK.

The gene calls are TRBV14 and TRBJ2-5, with TRBD2 identical over 8 bases. Sequenced sample: blood. This receptor was taken from a woman aged 18-29 years with Graves' hyperthyroidism that later progressed to Graves' ophthalmopathy. The CDR3 spells CASSQPLGLGKETQYF. The CDR3 coding sequence is TGTGCCAGCAGCCAACCTCTGGGACTAGGAAAAGAGACCCAGTACTTC. Combining the CDR3 with reference TRBV14 and TRBJ2-5 gives the whole variable domain EAGVTQFPSHSVIEKGQTVTLRCDPISGHDNLYWYRRVMGKEIKFLLHFVKESKQDESGMPNNRFLAERTGGTYSTLKVQPAELEDSGVYFCASSQPLGLGKETQYFGPGTRLLVL.